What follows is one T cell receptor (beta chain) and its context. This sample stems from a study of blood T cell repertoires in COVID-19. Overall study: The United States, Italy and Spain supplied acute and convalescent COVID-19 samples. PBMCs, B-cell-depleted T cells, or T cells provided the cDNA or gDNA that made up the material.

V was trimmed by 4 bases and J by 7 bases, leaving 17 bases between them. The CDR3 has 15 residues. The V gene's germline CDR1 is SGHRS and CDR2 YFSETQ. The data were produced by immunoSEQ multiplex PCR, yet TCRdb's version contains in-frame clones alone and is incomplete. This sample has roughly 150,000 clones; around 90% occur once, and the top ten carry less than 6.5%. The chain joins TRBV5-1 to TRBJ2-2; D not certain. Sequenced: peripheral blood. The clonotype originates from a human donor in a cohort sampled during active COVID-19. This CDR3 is CASSLDSTRNGELFF. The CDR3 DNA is TGCGCCAGCAGCCTAGACTCTACACGGAACGGGGAGCTGTTTTTT.